A single TCR beta chain is shown here with its context. Its antigen is unidentified. This sample stems from a study of shared clonotypes between healthy human individuals. As for the study in general: Plates per donor: three CD4 naive, three CD4 memory, two CD8 naive, one CD8 memory. General study findings and limits: Incompleteness in sorted-subset sequencing, despite large depth, was shown by rarefaction.

Per the germline V gene, CDR1 is MNHEY and CDR2 is SVGAGI. J lost 2 bases, V lost 5 bases, and 4 bases had no gene match. This CDR3 is 14 amino acids long. Clones were sequenced by immunoSEQ multiplex PCR, and TCRdb holds only the in-frame ones, with some missing. This table has 950,000 to 1,100,000 clones, under 80% appearing once. The source of this sequence is a man in his late teens or twenties in good health. The material sequenced was memory CD4+ T cells sorted from blood. The subset is: CD45RA-negative fraction. The J gene is TRBJ2-7, the V gene TRBV6-5, with TRBD1 matching 9 bases. CDR3 region: CASSPRQGAYEQYF. CDR3 DNA: TGTGCCAGCAGTCCAAGACAGGGGGCCTACGAGCAGTACTTC.